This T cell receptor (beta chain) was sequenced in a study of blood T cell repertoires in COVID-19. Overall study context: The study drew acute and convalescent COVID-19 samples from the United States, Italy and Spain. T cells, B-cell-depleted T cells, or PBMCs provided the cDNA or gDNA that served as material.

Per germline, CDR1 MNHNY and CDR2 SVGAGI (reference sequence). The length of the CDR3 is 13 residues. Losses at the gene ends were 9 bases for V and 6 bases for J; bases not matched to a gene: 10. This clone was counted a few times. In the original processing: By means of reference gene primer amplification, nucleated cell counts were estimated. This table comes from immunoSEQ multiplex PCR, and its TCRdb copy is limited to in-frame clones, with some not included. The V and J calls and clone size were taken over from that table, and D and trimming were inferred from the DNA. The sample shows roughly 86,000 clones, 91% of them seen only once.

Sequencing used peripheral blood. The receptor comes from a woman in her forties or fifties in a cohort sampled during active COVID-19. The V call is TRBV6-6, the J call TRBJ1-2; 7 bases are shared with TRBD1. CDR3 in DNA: TGTGCCAGATCGACAGGGTACGGCGATGGCTACACCTTC. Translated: CARSTGYGDGYTF.